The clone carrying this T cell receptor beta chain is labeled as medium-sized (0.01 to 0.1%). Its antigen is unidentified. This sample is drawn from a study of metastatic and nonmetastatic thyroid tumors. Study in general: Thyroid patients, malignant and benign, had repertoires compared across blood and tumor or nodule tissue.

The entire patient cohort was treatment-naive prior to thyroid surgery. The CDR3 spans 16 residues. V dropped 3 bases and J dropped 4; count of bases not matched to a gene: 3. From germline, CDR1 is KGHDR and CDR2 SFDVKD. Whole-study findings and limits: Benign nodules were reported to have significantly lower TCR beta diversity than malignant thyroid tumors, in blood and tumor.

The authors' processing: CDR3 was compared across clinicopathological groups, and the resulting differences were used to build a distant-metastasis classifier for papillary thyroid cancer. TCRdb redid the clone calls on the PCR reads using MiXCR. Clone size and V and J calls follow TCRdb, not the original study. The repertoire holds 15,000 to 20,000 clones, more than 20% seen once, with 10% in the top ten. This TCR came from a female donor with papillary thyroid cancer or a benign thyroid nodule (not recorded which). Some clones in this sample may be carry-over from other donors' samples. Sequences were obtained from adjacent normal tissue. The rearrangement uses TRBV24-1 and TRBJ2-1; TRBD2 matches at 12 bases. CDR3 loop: CATSDLAGGPYNEQFF. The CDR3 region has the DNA TGTGCCACCAGTGATCTAGCGGGAGGGCCGTACAATGAGCAGTTCTTC.